Listed below are T cell receptor beta chains from one sample, sequenced in a study of T-cell memory formation after mild COVID-19. One entry per CDR3 protein results from TCRdb running MiXCR on the 5' RACE reads. There are just over 300,000 distinct CDR3 sequences in the sample; 19% occur only once, and 21% lies in the top ten. The sample consisted of PBMCs or a T cell subset sorted from them (not recorded which). All receptors derive from a man between 18 and 35 years old who had mild COVID-19 (a few samples of this study predate the infection). Cell type and time point are not known. Each CDR3 is given with its conserved first and last residue. A D gene is named only where the DNA matches it firmly. Some rows have no size entry. The others give once, few or many, or a class for an expanded clone.

J gene,clone size,D gene,V gene,CDR3 protein,CDR3 DNA
TRBJ2-3,-,-,TRBV7-8,CASSITGAQDTQYF,TGTGCCAGCAGCATCACGGGGGCTCAGGATACGCAGTATTTT
TRBJ2-3,many,-,TRBV6-5,CASSYWQGRGDTQYF,TGTGCCAGCAGCTACTGGCAGGGGAGAGGGGATACGCAGTATTTT
TRBJ2-3,few,-,TRBV5-1,CASSSGTRRTDTQYF,TGCGCCAGCAGCTCGGGGACCCGCCGCACAGATACGCAGTATTTT
TRBJ2-3,few,-,TRBV15,CATSSSDQHTQYF,TGTGCCACCAGCTCTTCCGACCAACATACGCAGTATTTT
TRBJ1-1,-,-,TRBV6-2/TRBV6-3,CASSTPTGKTEAFF,TGTGCCAGCAGTACACCCACAGGGAAGACTGAAGCTTTCTTT
TRBJ2-2,many,TRBD1,TRBV12-3/TRBV12-4,CASKPPAGTGRTGELFF,TGTGCCAGTAAACCGCCCGCCGGGACAGGACGCACCGGGGAGCTGTTTTTT
TRBJ1-4,-,-,TRBV2,CASSEAGEKLFF,TGTGCCAGCAGTGAAGCAGGTGAAAAACTGTTTTTT
TRBJ2-4,-,TRBD2,TRBV20-1,CSARAHTGLASNIQYF,TGCAGTGCTAGGGCCCACACGGGACTAGCGAGTAACATTCAGTACTTC
TRBJ2-5,-,TRBD2,TRBV5-1,CASSLLRGGEETQYF,TGCGCCAGCAGCTTGTTGCGGGGGGGCGAAGAGACCCAGTACTTC
TRBJ1-4,-,-,TRBV3-1,CASSPTAPAEKLFF,TGTGCCAGCAGCCCGACAGCGCCGGCAGAAAAACTGTTTTTT
TRBJ2-1,-,TRBD2,TRBV4-2,CASSQVRGGNEQFF,TGTGCCAGCAGCCAAGTTCGGGGGGGTAATGAGCAGTTCTTC
TRBJ1-3,few,-,TRBV4-3,CASSQVDGNTIYF,TGCGCCAGCAGCCAAGTGGATGGAAACACCATATATTTT
TRBJ2-1,many,-,TRBV7-6,CASSLEDGRGHEQFF,TGTGCCAGCAGCTTAGAGGATGGCAGGGGACATGAGCAGTTCTTC
TRBJ2-1,few,TRBD1,TRBV5-4,CASSLPGQGSNSYNEQFF,TGTGCCAGCAGCCTCCCGGGACAGGGTTCTAACTCCTACAATGAGCAGTTCTTC
TRBJ2-3,few,-,TRBV5-1,CASSLFHGGTDTQYF,TGCGCCAGCAGCTTGTTCCACGGGGGCACAGATACGCAGTATTTT
TRBJ2-5,-,TRBD2,TRBV18,CASSPATSGPETQYF,TGTGCCAGCTCACCAGCGACTAGCGGTCCAGAGACCCAGTACTTC
TRBJ2-3,few,TRBD2,TRBV3-1,CASSPTSGDTQYF,TGTGCCAGCAGTCCGACTAGCGGCGATACGCAGTATTTT
TRBJ2-3,few,TRBD2,TRBV23-1,CASSPTGGKDTQYF,TGCGCCAGCAGTCCAACGGGGGGGAAAGATACGCAGTATTTT
TRBJ2-7,-,-,TRBV6-5,CASRTTYEQYF,TGTGCCAGCAGGACCACCTACGAGCAGTACTTC
TRBJ1-4,-,-,TRBV27,CASSLTWGTSEKLFF,TGTGCCAGCAGCTTAACCTGGGGGACGAGTGAAAAACTGTTTTTT
TRBJ1-2,few,-,TRBV3-1,CASSQYTRGYTF,TGTGCCAGCAGCCAGTACACAAGAGGCTACACCTTC
TRBJ2-3,many,-,TRBV7-2,CASSAGYTDTQYF,TGTGCCAGCAGCGCGGGCTACACAGATACGCAGTATTTT
TRBJ2-5,-,TRBD2,TRBV6-5,CASSWTSGGPETQYF,TGTGCCAGCTCATGGACTAGCGGGGGGCCGGAGACCCAGTACTTC
TRBJ2-1,-,-,TRBV21-1,CASSKGKRRDEQFF,TGTGCCAGCAGCAAAGGGAAGAGGAGGGATGAGCAGTTCTTC
TRBJ2-3,-,-,TRBV5-1,CASSLGQISDTQYF,TGCGCCAGCAGCCTCGGACAGATATCAGATACGCAGTATTTT
TRBJ2-2,few,-,TRBV9,CASSVSRDSTDTGELFF,TGTGCCAGCAGCGTATCCCGTGACAGTACCGATACCGGGGAGCTGTTTTTT
TRBJ2-7,-,-,TRBV10-3,CAISESERRDSYEQYF,TGTGCCATCAGTGAGTCGGAACGCAGGGACTCCTACGAGCAGTACTTC
TRBJ2-3,-,-,TRBV24-1,CATSDHPTDTQYF,TGTGCCACCAGTGATCACCCCACAGATACGCAGTATTTT
TRBJ2-1,many,TRBD2,TRBV5-1,CASRSSGGNENEQFF,TGCGCCAGCAGGTCTAGCGGGGGGAACGAAAATGAGCAGTTCTTC
TRBJ2-1,few,-,TRBV7-3,CASSGWTRGRMNNEQFF,TGTGCCAGCAGCGGGTGGACCAGGGGAAGAATGAACAATGAGCAGTTCTTC
TRBJ2-1,-,TRBD2,TRBV2,CASNNLGLAGGTSYNEQFF,TGTGCCAGCAACAACCTGGGACTAGCGGGGGGGACCTCCTACAATGAGCAGTTCTTC
TRBJ2-1,-,TRBD1,TRBV9,CASSAQGAGSSYNEQFF,TGTGCCAGCAGCGCCCAGGGGGCCGGGAGCTCCTACAATGAGCAGTTCTTC
TRBJ2-7,-,-,TRBV7-9,CASSLFDSSYEQYF,TGTGCCAGCAGCTTATTTGACAGCTCCTACGAGCAGTACTTC
TRBJ1-2,-,-,TRBV20-1,CSASPGHNHGYTF,TGCAGTGCTTCCCCGGGACATAATCATGGCTACACCTTC
TRBJ2-5,few,-,TRBV5-1,CASSLVPDKETQYF,TGCGCCAGCAGCTTGGTCCCAGATAAGGAGACCCAGTACTTC
TRBJ2-7,-,TRBD1,TRBV5-8,CASSLGYEGTGYEQYF,TGTGCCAGCAGCTTGGGTTATGAAGGGACAGGGTACGAGCAGTACTTC
TRBJ1-2,-,-,TRBV5-1,CASSSSGANYGYTF,TGCGCCAGCAGCTCTTCTGGAGCTAACTATGGCTACACCTTC
TRBJ2-3,-,TRBD2,TRBV28,CASRRGGISDTQYF,TGTGCCAGCAGACGGGGGGGAATTTCAGATACGCAGTATTTT
TRBJ2-2,-,-,TRBV12-3/TRBV12-4,CASSTENTGELFF,TGTGCCAGCAGCACAGAGAACACCGGGGAGCTGTTTTTT
TRBJ1-5,many,-,TRBV7-8,CASSRRDGNNQPQHF,TGTGCCAGCAGCCGCAGGGATGGGAACAATCAGCCCCAGCATTTT
TRBJ1-5,few,TRBD1,TRBV20-1,CSATFSGTGSRQPQHF,TGCAGTGCTACATTTTCCGGGACAGGGTCAAGGCAGCCCCAGCATTTT
TRBJ2-7,few,-,TRBV7-9,CASSSGGSYEQYF,TGTGCCAGCAGCTCCGGCGGCTCCTACGAGCAGTACTTC
TRBJ1-3,-,-,TRBV7-2,CASSRLGSTGNTIYF,TGTGCCAGCAGCCGACTAGGGTCTACTGGAAACACCATATATTTT
TRBJ2-7,many,TRBD1,TRBV4-3,CASSQADRGYEQYF,TGCGCCAGCAGCCAAGCGGACAGGGGCTACGAGCAGTACTTC
TRBJ1-1,-,-,TRBV20-1,CSASARYTEAFF,TGCAGTGCTAGTGCACGTTACACTGAAGCTTTCTTT
TRBJ1-1,-,TRBD1,TRBV20-1,CSAREPGTVDEAFF,TGCAGTGCTAGAGAGCCGGGGACAGTAGATGAAGCTTTCTTT
TRBJ2-5,many,TRBD2,TRBV7-3,CASSRLARETQYF,TGTGCCAGCAGCCGACTAGCACGGGAGACCCAGTACTTC
TRBJ2-3,-,-,TRBV4-3,CASSQDTPQNLRYF,TGCGCCAGCAGCCAAGATACTCCACAGAACCTTCGGTATTTT
TRBJ2-5,-,-,TRBV12-3/TRBV12-4,CASSLFRLKEETQYF,TGTGCCAGCAGTTTATTCAGACTGAAAGAAGAGACCCAGTACTTC